This T cell receptor (beta chain) was recovered during a study of T cell responses to AZD1222 COVID-19 vaccine. This clone turned up a few times. Some clones are missing from TCRdb's copy, which holds only in-frame ones; the method was immunoSEQ multiplex PCR. This repertoire shows about 92,000 clones, about 91% found once; its top ten account for 6% to 9%. The V end was cut by 3 bases, the J end by 2 bases, with 7 bases between. Germline lookup yields CDR1 MRHNA and CDR2 SNTAGT. CDR3 length equals 14 residues. The input for sequencing was peripheral blood, taken on day 0 of AZD1222 vaccination. The V call is TRBV6-4, the J call TRBJ1-4, with D maybe TRBD1 (6 bases). This sequence originates from an adult in good health. CDR3 sequence reads: CASSEGGTNEKLFF. In nucleotides, the CDR3 is TGTGCCAGCAGTGAGGGGGGCACTAATGAAAAACTGTTTTTT.